The present T cell receptor (beta chain) was sequenced within a study of technical replicates of blood from a few donors. Libraries were prepared by immunoSEQ multiplex PCR; TCRdb keeps only in-frame clonotypes and omits some of them. The data show approximately 82,000 clones, with nearly 96% seen just once and 0.37% held by the top ten. The sequenced material came from T cells isolated from PBMCs. This TCR was sampled from a human donor in good health.

CDR3 bases: TGTGCCAGCAGCTCGATGGGGACAGTGAACACTGAAGCTTTCTTT. This sequence encodes CASSSMGTVNTEAFF. The chain employs TRBV7-3 and TRBJ1-1, with 7 bases that match TRBD1. The CDR3 extends over 15 amino acids. The germline V gene encodes CDR1 SGHTA and CDR2 FQGTGA. The J segment lost 0 bases and the V segment lost 4 bases, leaving 5 bases of the junction unmatched.